What follows are 28 T cell receptor beta chains derived from one specimen sequenced in a study of T cell clonality in common variable immunodeficiency. Their target antigens are unknown. The protocol was immunoSEQ multiplex PCR, while the TCRdb copy is restricted to in-frame clones and leaves out a portion. The data show more than 35,000 clones, with none appearing a single time. Notes on the study in general: Common variable immunodeficiency TCR beta sequences reportedly had fewer deletions and N-nucleotide insertions.

Sequenced: peripheral blood mononuclear cells. These receptor sequences come from a human donor with common variable immunodeficiency.

Comment on this clone: The read terminates 3 residues ahead of where the CDR3 ends, so the germline J gene completes it. The rearrangement links TRBV6-1 to TRBJ1-5, with a weak D call TRBD1 (5 bases). Germline CDR1 reads MNHNS; CDR2 reads SASEGT. The CDR3 runs 17 residues. Trimming shortened V by 2 bases and J by 0 bases, and 14 bases separated the two germline ends. The CDR3 region is CASSESPPQGSNQPQHF. The CDR3 bases that were read are TGTGCCAGCAGTGAATCCCCTCCCCAGGGTAGCAATCAGCCC.

This clone was seen at least ten times. The read halts 3 residues ahead of the CDR3 end, with the missing end drawn from the germline J gene. The chain has TRBV7-6 and TRBJ2-7; 8 nucleotides match TRBD2. The CDR3 runs 13 residues. Germline trimming cut 4 bases from V and 4 bases from J; bases unmatched to any gene: 3. Germline V gives CDR1 SGHVS, CDR2 FNYEAQ. This chain's CDR3 is CASSSSGSYEQYF. The part of the CDR3 DNA that was read is TGTGCCAGCAGCTCGAGCGGGAGTTACGAG.

Concerning this clone: The missing CDR3 end, 3 residues past where the read stops, is filled in from the germline J gene. V is TRBV6-2 or TRBV6-3 and J is TRBJ1-5, with 11 positions matching TRBD1. The ends lost 6 bases at V and 6 bases at J; junction bases unmatched: 10. Germline V CDR1 and CDR2: MNHEY, SVGEGT. The CDR3 is 16 amino acids. The CDR3 loop reads CASSQWRTGGVQPQHF. CDR3 DNA, as far as it was read: TGTGCCAGCAGCCAATGGCGGACAGGGGGCGTTCAGCCC.

In this sample, this clone turned up a few times. The read gets to within 3 residues of the CDR3 end, and the germline J gene fills in the rest. The chain uses TRBV13 and TRBJ1-1, with D uncertain. The CDR3 contains 13 residues. Trimming left V 2 bases short and J 0 bases short, with 4 bases between. CDR1 is PRHDT, CDR2 FYEKMQ, per germline (reference sequence). The DNA read from the CDR3 is TGTGCCAGCAGCTTAAGGTTGAACACTGAA. Its translation: CASSLRLNTE. The CDR3 in its entirety is CASSLRLNTEAFF.

Notes on this clone: The sequence runs out 3 residues before the end of the CDR3; the remainder is reconstructed from the germline J gene. The chain recombines TRBV20-1 with TRBJ2-7; D gene ambiguous. Trimming took off 6 bases at V and 6 bases at J, with 15 bases between the two ends. Germline V gene lookup returns CDR1 DFQATT and CDR2 SNEGSKA (reference sequence). CDR3 length: 12 amino acids. CDR3 region: CSATLVGPEQYF. The DNA read from the CDR3 is TGCAGTGCAACCTTAGTGGGCCCCGAG.

This clone was seen repeatedly, ten times or more. The CDR3 is cut off 3 residues early in the read; its end comes from the germline J gene. This rearrangement joins TRBV30 to TRBJ1-1, with no clear D. Germline lookup yields CDR1 GTSNPN and CDR2 SVGIG (reference sequence). V shed 4 bases and J shed 1 base, with 7 bases lying between them. The CDR3 totals 12 residues. The chain's CDR3 is CAWTSGNTEAFF. CDR3 bases read: TGTGCCTGGACCTCCGGGAACACTGAA.

This clone has only a few counts. The read terminates 3 residues before the CDR3 end, so the remaining end is supplied by the germline J gene. V is TRBV7-8 and J is TRBJ1-2, with D tentatively TRBD1 (6 bases). The CDR3 extends over 14 amino acids. In germline, CDR1 is SGHVS, CDR2 FQNEAQ. V dropped 4 bases and J dropped 2 bases, with 11 bases sitting between them. Partial CDR3 DNA: TGTGCCAGCAGCTCGATGACAGGCAACTATGGC. Translated: CASSSMTGNYG. The entire CDR3 sequence reads CASSSMTGNYGYTF.

This clone was detected a few times. The CDR3 end lies 3 residues beyond the end of the read and is filled in from the germline J gene. The V call is TRBV5-1, the J call TRBJ2-3; 12 positions agree with TRBD2. Looked up from germline, CDR1 is SGHRS and CDR2 is YFSETQ. The V and J ends lost 4 bases and 3 bases, in that order; junction bases with no gene match: 6. There are 16 residues in the CDR3. The CDR3 reads CASSAWGLAGTDTQYF. CDR3 DNA (partial): TGCGCCAGCAGCGCCTGGGGACTAGCGGGTACAGATACG.

This clone was seen a few times. The read comes to an end 3 residues before the CDR3 does, leaving the germline J gene to fill in the end. V and J are TRBV7-6 and TRBJ2-5; 7 nucleotides line up with TRBD2. Germline values: CDR1 SGHVS, CDR2 FNYEAQ. The CDR3 contains 14 residues. Unmatched junction bases numbered 5, after V lost 5 bases and J lost 2 bases. This CDR3 is CASSTGTNQETQYF. CDR3 bases read: TGTGCCAGCAGCACCGGGACTAATCAAGAGACC.

This clone showed up just a few times. With the read ending 3 residues before the CDR3 end, the germline J gene is used to fill in that end. The J gene is TRBJ2-5, the V gene TRBV5-1; 8 bases fit TRBD1. Germline loops: CDR1 SGHRS, CDR2 YFSETQ. The V segment lost 1 base and the J segment 5 bases; nucleotides outside the gene matches: 7. The CDR3 totals 15 residues. Partial CDR3 DNA: TGCGCCAGCAGCTTGAATGCAGGGGGCTGGGAGACC. Encoded protein: CASSLNAGGWET. The full CDR3 protein reads CASSLNAGGWETQYF.

As concerns this clone: At one boundary the junction diverges from the germline segment, which might be a read error. With the read ending 3 residues before the CDR3 end, the germline J gene is used to fill in that end. The V gene is TRBV7-7, the J gene TRBJ1-2; D is uncertain. The CDR3 has 14 amino acids. CDR1 and CDR2 from the germline V gene are SSHAT and FNYEAQ (reference sequence). The CDR3 loop reads CASSLMTTNYGYTF. The DNA read from the CDR3 is TGTGCTAGCAGCTTAATGACTACTAACTATGGC.

This clone has at least ten counts. The read terminates 3 residues before the CDR3 end, so the remaining end is supplied by the germline J gene. The chain has TRBV29-1 and TRBJ1-5; D perhaps matches TRBD1 (5 bases). The V gene's germline CDR1 is SQVTM and CDR2 ANQGSEA. The CDR3 extends over 13 amino acids. Trimming stripped 4 bases from V and 0 bases from J, with 7 bases between. CDR3 sequence reads: CSVAGGSNQPQHF. CDR3 DNA, as far as it was read: TGCAGCGTTGCCGGGGGTAGCAATCAGCCC.

This clone was recorded at least ten times. The read is 3 residues too short to cover the CDR3 end, so that end is filled in from the germline J gene. The gene calls are TRBV7-4 and TRBJ1-2; the D is unclear. CDR3 size: 15 residues. Germline lookup yields CDR1 SGHVT and CDR2 SQSDAQ. V lost 4 bases and J 0 bases, leaving 12 bases between the germline ends. The CDR3 DNA, read in part, is TGTGCCAGCAGCTCCCCGCCCAGAGCTAACTATGGC. This encodes CASSSPPRANYG. The CDR3 as a whole reads CASSSPPRANYGYTF. Filled out from reference TRBV7-4 and TRBJ1-2, the complete variable domain reads GAGVSQSPRYKVAKRGRDVALRCDSISGHVTLYWYRQTLGQGSEVLTYSQSDAQRDKSGRPSGRFSAERPERSVSTLKIQRTEQGDSAVYLCASSSPPRANYGYTFGSGTRLTVV.

About this clone itself: The read terminates 3 residues before the CDR3 end, so the remaining end is supplied by the germline J gene. This chain joins TRBV18 and TRBJ2-7; 11 bases align to TRBD2. The J segment lost 6 bases and the V segment lost 2 bases, leaving 3 bases of the junction unmatched. The CDR3 is 14 amino acids. Per germline, CDR1 KGHSH and CDR2 LQKENI. CDR3 region: CASSPSSGRREQYF. The sequenced part of the CDR3 DNA is TGTGCCAGCTCACCATCTAGCGGGAGGCGCGAG.

This clone showed up just a few times. The missing CDR3 end, 3 residues past where the read stops, is filled in from the germline J gene. The chain carries TRBV7-2 and TRBJ1-2, with TRBD1 matching over 7 bases. The CDR3 covers 15 residues. Germline V gene lookup returns CDR1 SGHTA and CDR2 FQGNSA. V lost 2 bases, J lost 4 bases, and 7 bases stayed unmatched. The CDR3 loop reads CASSLNRGPSYGYTF. CDR3 DNA (partial): TGTGCCAGCAGCTTAAATAGGGGGCCGAGCTATGGC. The full variable domain, with the rest looked up from reference TRBV7-2 and TRBJ1-2, is GAGVSQSPSNKVTEKGKDVELRCDPISGHTALYWYRQSLGQGLEFLIYFQGNSAPDKSGLPSDRFSAERTGGSVSTLTIQRTQQEDSAVYLCASSLNRGPSYGYTFGSGTRLTVV.

Remarks on this clone: Read data end 3 residues before the CDR3 end; the end is taken from the germline J gene. V gene TRBV19 combines with J gene TRBJ1-2; D is possibly TRBD1 (5 bases). The CDR3 totals 16 residues. V gave up 7 bases and J gave up 1 base, with 19 bases separating them. The germline gives CDR1 LNHDA, CDR2 SQIVND (reference sequence). The chain's CDR3 is CASTQPGGNFNYGYTF. The part of the CDR3 DNA that was read is TGTGCCAGTACCCAGCCCGGGGGGAATTTTAACTATGGC. The full variable domain, completed using reference TRBV19 and TRBJ1-2, is DGGITQSPKYLFRKEGQNVTLSCEQNLNHDAMYWYRQDPGQGLRLIYYSQIVNDFQKGDIAEGYSVSREKKESFPLTVTSAQKNPTAFYLCASTQPGGNFNYGYTFGSGTRLTVV.

This clone was seen more than once but under ten times. The DNA ends 3 residues before the CDR3 does, and the rest of the CDR3 is filled in from the germline J gene. The rearrangement joins TRBV18 to TRBJ1-2; D perhaps matches TRBD1 (5 bases). The CDR3 has 11 amino acids. Germline CDR1 reads KGHSH; CDR2 reads LQKENI. Partial CDR3 DNA: TGTGCCAGCTCAGCCGCAGGGGGC. This translates into CASSAAGG. The CDR3, in full, reads CASSAAGGYTF. Looking up the rest from reference TRBV18 and TRBJ1-2 gives the full variable domain: NAGVMQNPRHLVRRRGQEARLRCSPMKGHSHVYWYRQLPEEGLKFMVYLQKENIIDESGMPKERFSAEFPKEGPSILRIQQVVRGDSAAYFCASSAAGGYTFGSGTRLTVV.

This clone has just a few counts. The read stops 3 residues short of the end of the CDR3; the missing end is completed from the germline J gene. The chain combines TRBV30 with TRBJ1-5, with D unresolved. V gave up 1 base and J gave up 2 bases, with 9 bases separating them. This CDR3 has 14 residues. Germline V gives CDR1 GTSNPN, CDR2 SVGIG (reference sequence). CDR3 DNA (partial): TGTGCCTGGAGTGCTCAAACAGGCAATCAGCCC. Residues: CAWSAQTGNQP. The complete CDR3 sequence is CAWSAQTGNQPQHF.

This clone was counted a few times. The missing CDR3 end, 3 residues past where the read stops, is filled in from the germline J gene. J is TRBJ2-7 and V is TRBV19; TRBD1 matches 8 bases. From germline, CDR1 is LNHDA and CDR2 SQIVND (reference sequence). Trimming took 5 bases from V and 6 from J; bases not matched to a gene: 9. CDR3 length: 14 amino acids. CDR3 residues: CASSPRTGSCEQYF. The sequenced CDR3 bases are TGTGCCAGTAGTCCCCGGACAGGGTCATGCGAG.

This clone was detected ten times or more. Coverage ceases 3 residues before the CDR3 finishes, and the germline J gene fills in the end. V and J are TRBV20-1 and TRBJ2-5; 13 nucleotides align to TRBD2. The CDR3 extends over 14 amino acids. The trim removed 5 bases at V and 5 bases at J, leaving 5 bases unmatched. Germline values: CDR1 DFQATT, CDR2 SNEGSKA (reference sequence). The sequenced CDR3 bases are TGCAGTGCTGGGACTAGCGGGGCCTTGGAGACC. Its protein product is CSAGTSGALET. The entire CDR3 protein is CSAGTSGALETQYF.

Concerning this clone: The CDR3 is cut off 3 residues early in the read; its end comes from the germline J gene. The chain is built from TRBV6-2 or TRBV6-3 and TRBJ2-7, with 8 nucleotides matching TRBD1. This CDR3 is 14 amino acids long. V shed 6 bases and J 3 bases; nucleotides not matched to a gene: 7. Germline-derived CDR1 and CDR2 are MNHEY and SVGEGT. CDR3 DNA, as far as it was read: TGTGCCAGCAGAAAAGGGGGACAGGTCTACGAG. Residues: CASRKGGQVYE. The whole CDR3 protein is CASRKGGQVYEQYF.

This clone was seen more than once but under ten times. The read falls 3 residues short of the CDR3 end, and the missing part is taken from the germline J gene. The gene calls are TRBV18 and TRBJ1-6, with 8 bases matching TRBD1. This CDR3 has 18 amino acids. V gave up 3 bases and J gave up 1 base; unmatched junction bases: 8. Looked up from germline, CDR1 is KGHSH and CDR2 is LQKENI. CDR3 DNA (partial): TGTGCCAGCTCACCCAATCGACAGGGGAAGTCCTATAATTCACCC. Its translation is CASSPNRQGKSYNSP. Given in full, the CDR3 is CASSPNRQGKSYNSPLHF. Drawing the rest from reference TRBV18 and TRBJ1-6, the complete variable domain is NAGVMQNPRHLVRRRGQEARLRCSPMKGHSHVYWYRQLPEEGLKFMVYLQKENIIDESGMPKERFSAEFPKEGPSILRIQQVVRGDSAAYFCASSPNRQGKSYNSPLHFGNGTRLTVT.

A note on this clone: From the germline J gene comes the end of the CDR3, since the read stops 3 residues before it. The chain employs TRBV2 and TRBJ2-7, with 9 bases fitting TRBD1. The germline CDR1 and CDR2 sequences are SNHLY and FYNNEI. J lost 2 bases, V lost 3 bases, and 2 bases had no gene match. The CDR3 totals 14 residues. Here the CDR3 reads CASSDGQGTYEQYF. The sequenced part of the CDR3 DNA is TGTGCCAGCAGTGATGGACAGGGGACCTACGAG.

On this clone itself: Sequencing ends 3 residues short of the CDR3 end; the germline J gene provides the rest. The same CDR3 also results from other DNA sequences found in this sample. The gene calls are TRBV7-2 and TRBJ2-1, with a tentative D call TRBD2 (5 bases). V was cut by 1 base and J by 4 bases, with 11 bases left in between. The CDR3 runs 15 residues. Germline V CDR1 and CDR2: SGHTA, FQGNSA. The covered CDR3 bases are TGTGCCAGCAGCTTAGGGGGTTCGGGGTACAATGAG. It yields the protein CASSLGGSGYNE. Given in full, the CDR3 is CASSLGGSGYNEQFF.

Comments on this clone: The read gets to within 3 residues of the CDR3 end, and the germline J gene fills in the rest. The chain joins TRBV6-1 to TRBJ2-7; 7 bases line up with TRBD2. Germline CDR1 and CDR2: MNHNS and SASEGT. Trimming removed 4 bases from V and 4 bases from J; junction bases left unmatched: 4. CDR3 length: 13 residues. The CDR3 loop reads CASSGGGFYEQYF. Partial CDR3 DNA: TGTGCCAGCAGTGGGGGGGGGTTTTACGAG.

A word on this clone: Read coverage stops 3 residues before the CDR3 terminus; the germline J gene supplies the remainder. The V and J genes are TRBV30 and TRBJ2-1; 13 nucleotides agree with TRBD2. The CDR3 covers 14 residues. CDR1 is GTSNPN, CDR2 SVGIG, per germline (reference sequence). J was trimmed by 3 bases and V by 7 bases; bases with no gene match: 3. The sequenced part of the CDR3 DNA is TGTGCCTTAAGGACTAGCGGGAGCTACAATGAG. Translation gives CALRTSGSYNE. The whole CDR3 region reads CALRTSGSYNEQFF.

Here the CDR3 reads CASSFGGHGELFF. CDR3 bases read: TGTGCCAGCAGCTTCGGGGGGCACGGGGAG. This chain links TRBV7-2 with TRBJ2-2; weak D call: TRBD2 (7 bases). The sequenced fragment ends 3 residues before the CDR3 boundary, so the rest is inferred from the germline J gene. Per the germline V gene, CDR1 is SGHTA and CDR2 is FQGNSA. V was cut by 3 bases and J by 7 bases, with 9 bases left in between. CDR3 length: 13 residues.

This clone was recorded a few times. Coverage ceases 3 residues before the CDR3 finishes, and the germline J gene fills in the end. The chain has TRBV19 and TRBJ2-7; 8 nucleotides match TRBD1. The germline V gene encodes CDR1 LNHDA and CDR2 SQIVND (reference sequence). The length of the CDR3 is 15 residues. Unmatched junction bases numbered 9, after V lost 4 bases and J lost 4 bases. The CDR3 sequence: CASSTGQGLDYEQYF. Partial CDR3 DNA: TGTGCCAGTAGTACAGGACAGGGACTCGATTACGAG.